This TCR beta chain appears in the sequencing data of a study of shared clonotypes between healthy human individuals. Per the authors' pipeline: Filtering differed because ImmunoSEQ produced junction-only sequences that carried no quality scores. The assay was immunoSEQ multiplex PCR, and TCRdb's table has in-frame clones only and misses some. V and J calls and clone size come straight from that table; D and trimming were deduced from the DNA. This sample has around 1,000,000 clones, with roughly 80% found just once. V lost 1 base, J lost 2 bases, and 9 bases lay in between. The CDR3 is 14 amino acids. Germline V CDR1 and CDR2: SGHRS, YFSETQ. This clone was observed once.

The chain combines TRBV5-1 with TRBJ2-5, with unresolved D. The specimen was memory CD4+ T cells from PBMCs. The subset denotes: CD45RA-negative fraction. This clonotype was sampled from a man younger than 30 in good health. Some clones in this sample may be carry-over from other donors' samples. This CDR3 is CASSLLREQETQYF. The CDR3 DNA follows: TGCGCCAGCAGCTTGCTCCGAGAACAAGAGACCCAGTACTTC.